A single sample is the source of the 30 T cell receptor beta chains below, sequenced in a study of Graves' ophthalmopathy and Graves' hyperthyroidism. For repertoire sequencing, the TCR beta CDR3 regions were amplified from RNA transcripts. Second-round multiplex PCR came after a first-round RT-PCR that employed HTBI primers. Each CDR3 protein is one row after TCRdb ran MiXCR on the multiplex PCR reads. The table includes over a million distinct CDR3 sequences, 36% detected once. Specimen: peripheral blood or thyroid tissue (not recorded which). These receptors were obtained from an adult man with Graves' hyperthyroidism.

The chain uses TRBV15 and TRBJ2-5; the D call may be TRBD1 or TRBD2 (5 bases each). Germline loops: CDR1 LNHNV, CDR2 YYDKDF (reference sequence). V lost 5 bases and J lost 10, with 20 bases in between. The CDR3 runs to 14 residues. CDR3 protein: CATSPAEQGGFQYF. Here the CDR3 DNA reads TGTGCCACCAGCCCAGCGGAGCAGGGCGGGTTCCAGTACTTC.

The chain combines TRBV20-1 with TRBJ2-5; 10 nucleotides line up with TRBD2. The CDR3 is 15 amino acids. CDR1 is DFQATT, CDR2 SNEGSKA, per germline (reference sequence). CDR3 in amino acids: CSASNQGLAAETQYF. The CDR3 nucleotides read TGCAGCGCCAGCAACCAAGGACTAGCGGCAGAGACCCAGTACTTC.

The chain recombines TRBV9 with TRBJ2-3; 7 bases are shared with TRBD2. This CDR3 comprises 15 residues. V lost 4 bases and J lost 2; bases outside the gene matches: 7. In germline, CDR1 is SGDLS, CDR2 YYNGEE. The CDR3 region has the DNA TGTGCCAGCAGCTTCGGACTAGTCAACACAGATACGCAGTATTTT. It yields the protein CASSFGLVNTDTQYF.

The gene calls are TRBV20-1 and TRBJ2-2, with a tentative D call TRBD2 (5 bases). Trimming took off 0 bases at V and 0 bases at J, with 11 bases between the two ends. Looked up from germline, CDR1 is DFQATT and CDR2 is SNEGSKA (reference sequence). The CDR3 totals 16 residues. CDR3 protein: CSARDFAGTNTGELFF. In DNA form, the CDR3 reads TGCAGTGCTAGAGATTTTGCGGGTACGAACACCGGGGAGCTGTTTTTT.

The chain links TRBV7-2 to TRBJ2-6; TRBD1 agrees at 10 bases. Germline CDR1 and CDR2: SGHTA and FQGNSA. This CDR3 is 17 amino acids long. The V gene end was trimmed by 5 bases and the J gene end by 0 bases; junction bases not matched to a gene: 4. The CDR3 DNA sequence: TGTGCCAGCAGCAAAGGGGACAGGGGCTCTGGGGCCAACGTCCTGACTTTC. Protein: CASSKGDRGSGANVLTF.

A note on this clonotype: The germline gene is not matched at one end of the junction; a read error may be the cause. In nucleotides, the CDR3 is TGTGCCAGCAGTTACGGAGGAGGTTGGACAGTGACCTACGAGCAGTACTTC. It codes for CASSYGGGWTVTYEQYF. The chain is built from TRBV10-3 and TRBJ2-7; D is perhaps TRBD1 (6 bases). The CDR3 is 17 residues long. Germline loops: CDR1 ENHRY, CDR2 SYGVKD.

The chain links TRBV6-5 to TRBJ2-7, with 7 nucleotides matching TRBD2. This CDR3 has 15 amino acids. Germline loops: CDR1 MNHEY, CDR2 SVGAGI. After removal of 6 bases from V and 3 bases from J, the junction contained 11 bases not matched to a gene. CDR3 residues: CASSPLGSSGYEQYF. CDR3 nucleotide sequence: TGTGCCAGCAGCCCACTCGGGTCTAGCGGCTACGAGCAGTACTTC.

Concerning this clonotype itself: A much larger clone differs from this one at a single base, so this may be a read error. The rearrangement joins TRBV19 to TRBJ1-1, with D hard to call. Trimming removed 6 bases at V and 6 bases at J, with 8 bases between. The CDR3 runs 11 residues. Germline-derived CDR1 and CDR2 are LNHDA and SQIVND (reference sequence). The CDR3 nucleotides are TGTGCCAGTAGAAAGCTGGCTGAAGCTTTCTTT. This sequence encodes CASRKLAEAFF.

This chain joins TRBV7-9 and TRBJ1-1; 7 bases are a match to TRBD1. V shed 3 bases, J shed 0 bases, and the junction held 13 bases outside the gene matches. Germline V CDR1 and CDR2: SEHNR, FQNEAQ (reference sequence). CDR3 size: 18 residues. The CDR3 nucleotides are TGTGCCAGCAGCTTGACAGGGACATCGGACCGTATGAACACTGAAGCTTTCTTT. This encodes CASSLTGTSDRMNTEAFF. The full variable domain, in which reference TRBV7-9 and TRBJ1-1 provide the parts outside the CDR3, is DTGVSQNPRHKITKRGQNVTFRCDPISEHNRLYWYRQTLGQGPEFLTYFQNEAQLEKSRLLSDRFSAERPKGSFSTLEIQRTEQGDSAMYLCASSLTGTSDRMNTEAFFGQGTRLTVV.

The genes are TRBV25-1 and TRBJ1-1; D might be TRBD1 (5 bases). Germline-derived CDR1 and CDR2 are MGHDK and SYGVNS. There are 15 residues in the CDR3. V lost 4 bases and J lost 6, with 18 bases in between. The CDR3 bases are TGTGCCAGCAGTGGAATGACAGCCTGGGCCTCTGAAGCTTTCTTT. It is translated as CASSGMTAWASEAFF.

The CDR3 bases are TGTGCCAGCAGCTTAGGGTGGGGTGAGCAGTTCTTC. Its protein product is CASSLGWGEQFF. The chain uses TRBV11-1 and TRBJ2-1; D remains ambiguous. Between the trimmed V and J ends, which lost 1 base and 9 bases, there was a span of 7 bases. Per germline, CDR1 SGHAT and CDR2 FQDESV (reference sequence). This CDR3 region has 12 residues.

This clonotype has only a few counts. This could be a read error, since a much larger clone is one nucleotide away. The chain recombines TRBV20-1 with TRBJ2-5, with 12 bases identical to TRBD2. The V gene end was trimmed by 1 base and the J gene end by 7 bases; junction bases not matched to a gene: 4. Germline CDR1 reads DFQATT; CDR2 reads SNEGSKA (reference sequence). The CDR3 covers 14 residues. The CDR3 region has the DNA TGCAGTGCTAGAGGACTAGCGGGGGTGGGGACCCAGTACTTC. Encoded protein: CSARGLAGVGTQYF.

Turning to this clonotype: This may be a read error: a much more frequent sequence differs by one nucleotide. The chain couples TRBV7-2 to TRBJ1-5; 10 positions agree with TRBD1. This CDR3 is 17 amino acids long. Germline-derived CDR1 and CDR2 are SGHTA and FQGNSA. The CDR3 nucleotides are TGTGCCAACAGCTTAGAGGAGACAGGGGGCGGCAATCAGCCCCAGCATTTT. Its protein product is CANSLEETGGGNQPQHF.

The chain is built from TRBV29-1 and TRBJ1-1, with D possibly being TRBD1 (5 bases). The ends were cut back, 7 bases at V and 5 bases at J, with 17 bases in the middle. The CDR3 spans 13 residues. In germline, CDR1 is SQVTM, CDR2 ANQGSEA. DNA for the CDR3: TGCAGCGCCGCGTTGGGGGTCGAGACTGAAGCTTTCTTT. Amino acids: CSAALGVETEAFF.

This clonotype was observed at least ten times. The gene calls are TRBV6-5 and TRBJ1-2, with D perhaps TRBD1 (5 bases). V lost 5 bases to trimming and J lost 6 bases, with 16 bases between them. Germline V gives CDR1 MNHEY, CDR2 SVGAGI. The CDR3 has 14 residues. The CDR3 is CASSRAGLVNGYTF. CDR3 nucleotide sequence: TGTGCCAGCAGTAGAGCGGGACTTGTCAATGGCTACACCTTC.

This clonotype was picked up many times. V and J are TRBV12-3 or TRBV12-4 and TRBJ2-5, with D possibly TRBD1 on 5 matching bases. The CDR3 is 14 residues long. Deletions cut 2 bases from V and 4 bases from J, with 11 bases between. The CDR3 protein is CASSLPTAAETQYF. CDR3 coding DNA: TGTGCCAGCAGTTTACCGACAGCCGCAGAGACCCAGTACTTC.

This clonotype was detected ten times or more. The gene calls are TRBV2 and TRBJ1-1; D is perhaps TRBD1 (5 bases). The CDR3 has 15 amino acids. V lost 7 bases and J lost 2, with 17 bases in between. Germline CDR1 SNHLY, CDR2 FYNNEI. For the CDR3, the DNA is TGTGCCAGCAATAGTAGGGGAAAGATCAACACTGAAGCTTTCTTT. This codes for CASNSRGKINTEAFF.

This clonotype has at least ten counts. The chain employs TRBV19 and TRBJ1-2, with D perhaps matching TRBD1 (5 bases). V was clipped by 6 bases and J by 8 bases, with 13 bases between them. The CDR3 loop spans 12 amino acids. CDR1 and CDR2 from the germline V gene are LNHDA and SQIVND (reference sequence). CDR3 protein: CASSRVEQGYTF. The CDR3 bases are TGTGCCAGTAGCAGGGTTGAACAAGGCTACACCTTC. Full variable domain (outside the CDR3, taken from reference TRBV19 and TRBJ1-2): DGGITQSPKYLFRKEGQNVTLSCEQNLNHDAMYWYRQDPGQGLRLIYYSQIVNDFQKGDIAEGYSVSREKKESFPLTVTSAQKNPTAFYLCASSRVEQGYTFGSGTRLTVV.

The chain joins TRBV4-1 to TRBJ2-2; D is possibly TRBD2 (5 bases). The germline V gene has CDR1 MGHRA and CDR2 YSYEKL. CDR3 length equals 15 residues. V lost 6 bases to trimming and J lost 8 bases, with 19 bases between them. This CDR3 is CASRPFDSRGGELFF. CDR3 coding DNA: TGCGCCAGCAGACCTTTTGATTCTCGCGGGGGGGAGCTGTTTTTT.

V and J are TRBV9 and TRBJ1-1, with no clear D. CDR3 length: 14 amino acids. Per the germline V gene, CDR1 is SGDLS and CDR2 is YYNGEE. V was clipped by 1 base and J by 4 bases, with 11 bases between them. The CDR3 sequence: CASSVRPGSTEAFF. For the CDR3, the DNA is TGTGCCAGCAGCGTAAGGCCCGGGTCCACTGAAGCTTTCTTT. The complete variable domain, with remaining parts taken from reference TRBV9 and TRBJ1-1, reads DSGVTQTPKHLITATGQRVTLRCSPRSGDLSVYWYQQSLDQGLQFLIQYYNGEERAKGNILERFSAQQFPDLHSELNLSSLELGDSALYFCASSVRPGSTEAFFGQGTRLTVV.

V gene TRBV15 combines with J gene TRBJ2-7; the match to TRBD2 covers 7 bases. V trimming: 4 bases; J trimming: 2 bases; junction bases outside the gene matches: 8. Germline lookup yields CDR1 LNHNV and CDR2 YYDKDF (reference sequence). CDR3 length: 15 amino acids. The CDR3 sequence: CATSIKRDGPYEQYF. For the CDR3, the DNA is TGTGCCACCAGCATAAAGCGGGACGGCCCCTACGAGCAGTACTTC. Full variable domain (outside the CDR3, taken from reference TRBV15 and TRBJ2-7): DAMVIQNPRYQVTQFGKPVTLSCSQTLNHNVMYWYQQKSSQAPKLLFHYYDKDFNNEADTPDNFQSRRPNTSFCFLDIRSPGLGDTAMYLCATSIKRDGPYEQYFGPGTRLTVT.

There are a few counts of this clonotype. V and J are TRBV29-1 and TRBJ1-4; 8 nucleotides align to TRBD1. V lost 7 bases to trimming and J lost 0 bases; unmatched junction nucleotides: 7. Looked up from germline, CDR1 is SQVTM and CDR2 is ANQGSEA. This CDR3 contains 15 residues. CDR3 in amino acids: CSGGQGFSTNEKLFF. Written as DNA, the CDR3 is TGCAGCGGAGGACAGGGCTTCTCAACTAATGAAAAACTGTTTTTT.

V is TRBV9 and J is TRBJ2-2; 8 bases align to TRBD1. Germline V gives CDR1 SGDLS, CDR2 YYNGEE. The CDR3 is 16 amino acids. The V and J ends lost 4 bases and 3 bases, in that order; junction bases with no gene match: 8. The CDR3 DNA reads as TGTGCCAGCAGCCCAGGTCCAGGGGGCTACACCGGGGAGCTGTTTTTT. It translates to CASSPGPGGYTGELFF.

The chain recombines TRBV25-1 with TRBJ1-6; 9 nucleotides agree with TRBD1. This CDR3 is 14 amino acids long. CDR1 and CDR2 (germline): MGHDK, SYGVNS. Trimming took 8 bases from V and 5 from J; bases not matched to a gene: 4. In nucleotides, the CDR3 is TGTGCCAGCGGACAGGGGTGGGATAATTCACCCCTCCACTTT. It translates to CASGQGWDNSPLHF. The full variable domain, rest sourced from reference TRBV25-1 and TRBJ1-6, is EADIYQTPRYLVIGTGKKITLECSQTMGHDKMYWYQQDPGMELHLIHYSYGVNSTEKGDLSSESTVSRIRTEHFPLTLESARPSHTSQYLCASGQGWDNSPLHFGNGTRLTVT.

There are many counts of this clonotype. This sequence joins TRBV7-3 and TRBJ1-5; D may be TRBD1 (5 bases). Trimming took 5 bases from V and 7 from J, leaving 15 bases between them. This CDR3 region has 14 residues. Looked up from germline, CDR1 is SGHTA and CDR2 is FQGTGA. The CDR3 loop reads CASSPNRRTQPQHF. The CDR3 DNA is TGTGCCAGCAGCCCAAACAGGCGGACACAGCCCCAGCATTTT.

The chain employs TRBV20-1 and TRBJ2-7, with 10 nucleotides matching TRBD2. CDR1 is DFQATT, CDR2 SNEGSKA, per germline (reference sequence). With 6 bases clipped from V and 2 bases from J, the junction kept 10 bases outside the gene matches. This CDR3 region has 15 residues. The CDR3 DNA sequence: TGCAGTGCCGATAGCGGGGGGTATCGCCCCTACGAGCAGTACTTC. Translated, it gives CSADSGGYRPYEQYF.

The chain is built from TRBV29-1 and TRBJ1-1; no definite D call. This CDR3 has 13 amino acids. Looked up from germline, CDR1 is SQVTM and CDR2 is ANQGSEA. V shed 7 bases and J shed 5 bases, with 17 bases lying between them. The CDR3 DNA reads TGCAGCGCCCAAGGGAGCCACAGAACTGAAGCTTTCTTT. It encodes CSAQGSHRTEAFF.

In the case of this clonotype: A clone one base away is much larger, so this may be a read error. This chain uses TRBV7-2 with TRBJ2-7; either TRBD1 or TRBD2 may supply D (5 bases each). Germline values: CDR1 SGHTA, CDR2 FQGNSA. The CDR3 has 15 residues. CDR3 sequence reads: CASSLAGEPPYEQHF. The CDR3, as DNA: TGTGCCAGCAGCTTAGCGGGGGAACCACCCTACGAGCAGCACTTC. Drawing the rest from reference TRBV7-2 and TRBJ2-7, the complete variable domain is GAGVSQSPSNKVTEKGKDVELRCDPISGHTALYWYRQSLGQGLEFLIYFQGNSAPDKSGLPSDRFSAERTGGSVSTLTIQRTQQEDSAVYLCASSLAGEPPYEQHFGPGTRLTVT.

This chain uses TRBV5-4 with TRBJ1-1; D remains ambiguous. Trimming left V 1 base short and J 6 bases short, with 13 bases between. Germline loops: CDR1 SGHNT, CDR2 YYREEE (reference sequence). CDR3 length: 14 amino acids. Written as DNA, the CDR3 is TGTGCCAGCAGCTTGTTTGCGGGTGGCGCTGAAGCTTTCTTT. It codes for CASSLFAGGAEAFF.

The rearrangement uses TRBV29-1 and TRBJ2-2; 8 bases align to TRBD1. This CDR3 comprises 15 residues. The V segment lost 4 bases and the J segment 1 base; nucleotides outside the gene matches: 5. The germline V gene encodes CDR1 SQVTM and CDR2 ANQGSEA. The CDR3 nucleotides read TGCAGCGTTGTTGCCGGGACAGGGAACACCGGGGAGCTGTTTTTT. This translates into CSVVAGTGNTGELFF.